A selection of T cell receptor beta chains follows, all from one sample in a study of T cell responses to AZD1222 COVID-19 vaccine. Only in-frame clones appear in the TCRdb table, and some are missing; sequencing was by immunoSEQ multiplex PCR. The sample comprises about 200,000 clones, roughly 91% of which are singletons, and 1% rests with the top ten. Specimen: peripheral blood, collected on day 0 of MenACWY control vaccination. The receptor set was obtained from an adult in good health. CDR3s include the opening cysteine and the closing phenylalanine or tryptophan. A D gene is named only where the DNA matches it firmly. The listing skips clone size in some rows; elsewhere it reads once, few, many or a size class.

clone_size j_call v_call d_call cdr3_nt cdr3_aa
. TRBJ1-5 TRBV19 . TGTGCCAGTAGTATCCCGGACAGAGGGACCCATCAGCCCCAGCATTTT CASSIPDRGTHQPQHF
. TRBJ1-1 TRBV3-1/TRBV3-2 . TGTGCCAGCAGCCAAGGTGCGGCCCTGAACACTGAAGCTTTCTTT CASSQGAALNTEAFF
few TRBJ2-7 TRBV5-4 . TGTGCCAGCAGCTTGGAGGGAGCCGAGCAGTACTTC CASSLEGAEQYF
. TRBJ2-1 TRBV24-1 TRBD2 TGTGCCACCAGTGATTACGTGGCGGGGGGGCATGAGCAGTTCTTC CATSDYVAGGHEQFF
once TRBJ1-3 TRBV30 TRBD1 TGTGCCTCAAGACCGGGACAGGGACGCAGCACCATATATTTT CASRPGQGRSTIYF
. TRBJ2-3 TRBV30 TRBD2 TGTGCCTGGAGGCCCAGCGGGGGGGCCAGAGATACGCAGTATTTT CAWRPSGGARDTQYF
. TRBJ1-2 TRBV5-4 TRBD1 TGTGCCAGCCTAGTAAGGACAGGGGGACTCCGGGGTGGCTACACCTTC CASLVRTGGLRGGYTF
. TRBJ1-1 TRBV5-1 . TGCGCCAGCAGCTTAGACAGGACGGTAGGGACTGAAGCTTTCTTT CASSLDRTVGTEAFF
. TRBJ1-2 TRBV7-2 . TGTGCCAGCAGCTCCCTCCCAGGGCCCTATGGCTACACCTTC CASSSLPGPYGYTF
. TRBJ2-7 TRBV19 TRBD2 TGTGCCAGTAGTTATCGGACTAGCGGGGGGGGTTTAACCTACGAGCAGTACTTC CASSYRTSGGGLTYEQYF
. TRBJ1-2 TRBV3-1/TRBV3-2 TRBD1 TGTGCCAGCAGTCTTTTCACAGGGGGTGCTAACTATGGCTACACCTTC CASSLFTGGANYGYTF
. TRBJ2-3 TRBV5-1 . TGCGCCAGCAGCTTGGGGGGTCCGGAGGATACGCAGTATTTT CASSLGGPEDTQYF
. TRBJ1-2 TRBV20-1 . TGCAGTGCTAGTTGGGGGCGCGATGGCTACACCTTC CSASWGRDGYTF
. TRBJ1-2 TRBV19 . TGTGCCAGTAGTATAGGGAAGGGACTCCTTCGTCTTGGTGGCTACACCTTC CASSIGKGLLRLGGYTF
. TRBJ1-1 TRBV28 . TGTGCCAGCAGTTTTGGGGGGGCAGTGAACACTGAAGCTTTCTTT CASSFGGAVNTEAFF
. TRBJ1-1 TRBV6-5 TRBD1 TGTGCCAGCAGCCGGGACAGGGGGCGGTTCGCTGAAGCTTTCTTT CASSRDRGRFAEAFF
. TRBJ2-5 TRBV11-2 . TGTGCCAGCAGCTTAGGTTATCGGGAGACCCAGTACTTC CASSLGYRETQYF
once TRBJ1-5 TRBV19 TRBD1 TGTGCCACTCAGACAGGGAATAGCAATCAGCCCCAGCATTTT CATQTGNSNQPQHF
. TRBJ1-2 TRBV7-2 . TGTGCCAGCAGCTTAATGAGTCCGGGGGTTAACTATGGCTACACCTTC CASSLMSPGVNYGYTF
. TRBJ1-2 TRBV5-5 . TGTGCCAGCAGCCCTCCCTCAAACAGCTATGGCTACACCTTC CASSPPSNSYGYTF
. TRBJ1-5 TRBV6-5 . TGTGCCAGCAGTCCCCGGTATAGCAATCAGCCCCAGCATTTT CASSPRYSNQPQHF
. TRBJ1-1 TRBV21-1 . TGTGCCAGCAGCGACCAGACAGGGGCGACGCGAGATATTGGCGTATTCGTGTTACCTGGAGCTTTCTTT CASSDQTGATRDIGVFVLPGAFF
. TRBJ2-5 TRBV4-1 TRBD1 TGCGCCAGCAGCCAAGTCGACAGGGCCGACACCCAGTACTTC CASSQVDRADTQYF